Listed here are 15 T cell receptor beta chains from one sample, sequenced in a study of T cells in Graves' hyperthyroidism and ophthalmopathy. There were TCR beta CDR3 regions amplified from RNA transcripts. TCR CDR3 underwent first-round RT-PCR with the HTBI primer set. TCRdb reprocessed the multiplex PCR reads via MiXCR and lists one record per CDR3 protein. The table lists approximately 330,000 distinct CDR3 sequences, 18% of them singletons, with around 54% in the top ten. Sequenced material: blood. The receptors derive from a woman in her forties or fifties with Graves' hyperthyroidism.

At least ten counts were recorded for this clonotype. This chain uses TRBV10-1 with TRBJ1-1; D call uncertain. Germline CDR1 reads WNHNN; CDR2 reads SYGVQD (reference sequence). Trimming took 6 bases from V and 5 from J, leaving 13 bases between them. The CDR3 covers 13 residues. The CDR3 bases are TGCGCCAGCAGGGTCGGGGTTAGAACTGAAGCTTTCTTT. Protein sequence: CASRVGVRTEAFF.

This clonotype was detected ten times or more. This sequence joins TRBV7-8 and TRBJ1-1; no clear D. Germline CDR1 reads SGHVS; CDR2 reads FQNEAQ. The V and J ends lost 7 bases and 5 bases respectively, with 8 bases between them. The CDR3 is 11 residues long. CDR3 nucleotide sequence: TGTGCCAGCATTAAGGGTACTGAAGCTTTCTTT. Its translation: CASIKGTEAFF.

This clonotype was observed a handful of times. The chain combines TRBV11-1 with TRBJ2-3; D is ambiguous. Looked up from germline, CDR1 is SGHAT and CDR2 is FQDESV (reference sequence). Trimming shortened V by 9 bases and J by 0 bases, and 10 bases separated the two germline ends. This CDR3 is built from 13 residues. CDR3 protein: CASIEGSTDTQYF. As DNA, the CDR3 is TGTGCCAGTATAGAAGGGAGCACAGATACGCAGTATTTT.

This chain joins TRBV4-1 and TRBJ1-4; no reliable D call. The CDR3 is 15 residues long. Trimming cost V 1 base and J 0 bases, with 6 bases left between them. Germline CDR1 MGHRA, CDR2 YSYEKL. The CDR3 is CASSQGHATNEKLFF. The CDR3 region has the DNA TGCGCCAGCAGCCAAGGTCATGCAACTAATGAAAAACTGTTTTTT.

The chain is built from TRBV12-3 or TRBV12-4 and TRBJ2-2; D remains ambiguous. V dropped 7 bases and J dropped 0 bases, with 9 bases sitting between them. This CDR3 comprises 14 residues. In nucleotides, the CDR3 is TGTGCCAGCACCCAGACACCGAACACCGGGGAGCTGTTTTTT. Translated, it gives CASTQTPNTGELFF.

A few counts support this clonotype. The chain couples TRBV7-9 to TRBJ2-7; 12 nucleotides match TRBD2. The trim removed 3 bases at V and 4 bases at J, leaving 4 bases unmatched. This CDR3 has 15 amino acids. Per the germline V gene, CDR1 is SEHNR and CDR2 is FQNEAQ (reference sequence). CDR3 coding DNA: TGTGCCAGCAGCTTTTCGACTAGCGGGAGTTACGAGCAGTACTTC. Translating it yields CASSFSTSGSYEQYF.

This clonotype was counted at least ten times. The V gene is TRBV30, the J gene TRBJ1-5; D possibly corresponds to TRBD1 (6 bases). V was cut by 1 base and J by 7 bases, with 11 bases left in between. CDR1 and CDR2 from the germline V gene are GTSNPN and SVGIG (reference sequence). This CDR3 has 13 amino acids. CDR3 nucleotides: TGTGCCTGGAGTGGGGGGGCCAAACAGCCCCAGCATTTT. This translates into CAWSGGAKQPQHF.

V is TRBV19 and J is TRBJ2-3; a weak D match, TRBD1 (6 bases). There are 15 residues in the CDR3. Germline CDR1 reads LNHDA; CDR2 reads SQIVND (reference sequence). The V end lost 1 base, the J end lost 4 bases, and 12 bases lay between the germline ends. The CDR3 coding sequence is TGTGCCAGTAGTATAGGGGGCAGGGGAGCAGATACGCAGTATTTT. This translates into CASSIGGRGADTQYF.

This sequence joins TRBV11-2 and TRBJ2-3; the match to TRBD1 covers 8 bases. CDR3 length: 16 residues. The V and J ends lost 5 bases and 4 bases, in that order; junction bases with no gene match: 11. Germline lookup yields CDR1 SGHAT and CDR2 FQNNGV. Here the CDR3 DNA reads TGTGCCAGCAGCCCAGGCGGACAGGGAGTCGCAGATACGCAGTATTTT. It translates to CASSPGGQGVADTQYF.

This clonotype was counted only a few times. This chain uses TRBV10-3 with TRBJ2-1; D unclear. Trimming removed 4 bases from V and 5 bases from J, with 9 bases in between. The CDR3 sequence is 13 residues long. In germline, CDR1 is ENHRY, CDR2 SYGVKD. The CDR3 DNA is TGTGCCATCAGTGTAACGGATGACAATGAGCAGTTCTTC. Protein product: CAISVTDDNEQFF.

This chain joins TRBV27 and TRBJ2-7; the D gene is possibly TRBD2 (5 bases). The CDR3 is 13 amino acids. The germline gives CDR1 MNHEY, CDR2 SMNVEV (reference sequence). The V gene lost 8 bases and the J gene lost 4 bases, with 15 bases spanning the gap. The CDR3 nucleotides are TGTGCCAGCGGTGAGGGTGTGAGGTACGAGCAGTACTTC. Translated: CASGEGVRYEQYF.

This clonotype was counted ten times or more. The V and J genes are TRBV10-2 and TRBJ1-5; 7 bases map to TRBD1. CDR1 and CDR2 from the germline V gene are WSHSY and SAAADI. The V gene end was trimmed by 6 bases and the J gene end by 4 bases; junction bases not matched to a gene: 6. This CDR3 is built from 14 residues. This CDR3 reads CASSLGGENQPQHF. The CDR3 DNA is TGCGCCAGCAGCCTAGGGGGCGAAAATCAGCCCCAGCATTTT.

This clonotype was recorded many times. The CDR3 region is CASSLIEAFF. The CDR3 coding sequence is TGTGCCAGCAGCTTGATAGAAGCTTTCTTT. This sequence joins TRBV5-8 and TRBJ1-1; D uncertain. This CDR3 has 10 amino acids. Germline V gives CDR1 SGHTS, CDR2 YDEGEE. V was cut by 1 base and J by 8 bases, with 3 bases left in between.

Concerning this clonotype itself: No conserved phenylalanine or tryptophan is present at the end of the CDR3, so a read error is the likely explanation. The chain is built from TRBV5-1 and TRBJ2-7; D is ambiguous. The CDR3 loop spans 16 amino acids. Germline CDR1 reads SGHRS; CDR2 reads YFSETQ. The V and J ends lost 4 bases and 3 bases respectively, with 20 bases between them. CDR3 sequence reads: CASSRFRWVPNYEQYI. The DNA for the CDR3 is TGCGCCAGCAGCCGCTTCCGTTGGGTGCCTAACTACGAGCAGTACATC.

This clonotype was detected only a few times. The rearrangement uses TRBV11-3 and TRBJ2-3; 8 nucleotides line up with TRBD2. Germline V CDR1 and CDR2: SGHNT, YENEEA. This CDR3 comprises 15 residues. V trimming: 5 bases; J trimming: 0 bases; junction bases outside the gene matches: 4. As DNA, the CDR3 is TGTGCCAGCAGCCTAGCGGGCCAAAGCACAGATACGCAGTATTTT. The encoded protein is CASSLAGQSTDTQYF.